The 21 T cell receptor beta chains below all came from one sample that was sequenced in a study of T cell clonality in common variable immunodeficiency. Sequenced by immunoSEQ multiplex PCR; TCRdb stores in-frame clones only, minus some. The table lists about 81,000 clones, no singletons, with about 0.8% in the top ten. Specimen: peripheral blood mononuclear cells. The receptor source for this set is a person aged 18-69 years in good health.

The sample holds many counts of this clone. The missing CDR3 end, 3 residues past where the read stops, is filled in from the germline J gene. The chain couples TRBV2 to TRBJ2-2, with TRBD2 matching 12 bases. Per the germline V gene, CDR1 is SNHLY and CDR2 is FYNNEI. The V segment lost 3 bases and the J segment 7 bases; nucleotides outside the gene matches: 6. This CDR3 is 16 amino acids long. The CDR3: CASSDRLAGVNGELFF. Incomplete CDR3 DNA: TGTGCCAGCAGTGATAGACTAGCGGGAGTTAACGGGGAG.

This clone has at least ten counts. The part of the CDR3 DNA that was read is TGTGCCAGCAGTTTATCCCTAGGACTAGCGGGAGGGCCTGAG. It translates to CASSLSLGLAGGPE. The CDR3 as a whole reads CASSLSLGLAGGPELFF. The chain is built from TRBV28 and TRBJ2-2; 15 bases are shared with TRBD2. The DNA ends 3 residues before the CDR3 does, and the rest of the CDR3 is filled in from the germline J gene. The CDR3 has 17 residues. The germline CDR1 and CDR2 sequences are MDHEN and SYDVKM.

This clone was seen ten or more times. CDR3 protein: CASSKADFSTDTQYF. The CDR3 DNA, read in part, is TGTGCCAGCAGCAAAGCGGACTTTAGCACAGATACG. V gene TRBV7-9 combines with J gene TRBJ2-3; TRBD2 is a possible D gene (5 bases). The sequence runs out 3 residues before the end of the CDR3; the remainder is reconstructed from the germline J gene. The CDR3 is 15 residues long. The germline V gene has CDR1 SEHNR and CDR2 FQNEAQ (reference sequence). Deletions cut 5 bases from V and 0 bases from J, with 12 bases between.

This clone was recorded many times. The read halts 3 residues ahead of the CDR3 end, with the missing end drawn from the germline J gene. The rearrangement links TRBV20-1 to TRBJ2-2; 7 positions match TRBD1. This CDR3 is built from 16 residues. CDR1 is DFQATT, CDR2 SNEGSKA, per germline (reference sequence). The V segment lost 1 base and the J segment 5 bases; nucleotides outside the gene matches: 10. CDR3 region: CSARVEWDSQTGELFF. CDR3 bases read: TGCAGTGCTAGAGTAGAGTGGGACAGTCAGACCGGGGAG.

This clone was counted many times. The read comes to an end 3 residues before the CDR3 does, leaving the germline J gene to fill in the end. The chain combines TRBV30 with TRBJ1-2; the D gene is possibly TRBD1 (6 bases). Between the trimmed V and J ends, which lost 1 base and 2 bases, there was a span of 8 bases. CDR1 is GTSNPN, CDR2 SVGIG, per germline (reference sequence). The CDR3 is made up of 13 amino acids. The sequenced CDR3 bases are TGTGCCTGGAGTGGGACAGCGAACTATGGC. Amino acids: CAWSGTANYG. Given in full, the CDR3 is CAWSGTANYGYTF.

This clone was detected many times. The CDR3 goes on 3 residues after the read ends, and that part is filled in from the germline J gene. The chain combines TRBV19 with TRBJ2-3; 11 bases match TRBD2. Germline CDR1 reads LNHDA; CDR2 reads SQIVND (reference sequence). Trimming removed 5 bases from V and 5 bases from J; junction bases left unmatched: 9. This CDR3 comprises 16 residues. The CDR3 loop is CASSHFLGLAGDTQYF. The sequenced part of the CDR3 DNA is TGTGCCAGTAGTCACTTCTTAGGACTAGCGGGAGATACG. Complete variable domain (other parts from reference TRBV19 and TRBJ2-3): DGGITQSPKYLFRKEGQNVTLSCEQNLNHDAMYWYRQDPGQGLRLIYYSQIVNDFQKGDIAEGYSVSREKKESFPLTVTSAQKNPTAFYLCASSHFLGLAGDTQYFGPGTRLTVL.

In this sample, this clone turned up many times. From the germline J gene comes the end of the CDR3, since the read stops 3 residues before it. This chain connects TRBV9 to TRBJ2-5; 9 nucleotides match TRBD2. V lost 3 bases to trimming and J lost 2 bases; unmatched junction nucleotides: 5. CDR3 length: 15 amino acids. Looked up from germline, CDR1 is SGDLS and CDR2 is YYNGEE. The DNA read from the CDR3 is TGTGCCAGCAGCGATAGCGGGAGTAGGCAAGAGACC. This gives the protein CASSDSGSRQET. The CDR3 in full is CASSDSGSRQETQYF.

This clone was counted many times. The read terminates 3 residues ahead of where the CDR3 ends, so the germline J gene completes it. This chain links TRBV12-3 or TRBV12-4 with TRBJ2-7, with D possibly being TRBD2 (6 bases). Trimming left V 3 bases short and J 5 bases short, with 14 bases between. The CDR3 covers 14 residues. The DNA read from the CDR3 is TGTGCCAGCAGTTTGCTCGGGACTCCCAACGAG. Translating it yields CASSLLGTPNE. The full CDR3 sequence reads CASSLLGTPNEQYF.

This clone was counted ten times or more. The read ends 3 residues shy of where the CDR3 ends; the end is completed using the germline J gene. The chain couples TRBV7-2 to TRBJ2-3; 10 bases match TRBD2. The germline V gene has CDR1 SGHTA and CDR2 FQGNSA. There are 15 residues in the CDR3. CDR3 sequence: CASSPRTSGRESQYF. The CDR3 bases that were read are TGTGCCAGCAGCCCTAGGACTAGCGGTCGAGAATCG.

This clone was seen at least ten times. The read terminates 3 residues ahead of where the CDR3 ends, so the germline J gene completes it. V and J are TRBV30 and TRBJ2-3; a possible D gene is TRBD1 (6 bases). V lost 0 bases and J lost 1, with 8 bases in between. The V gene's germline CDR1 is GTSNPN and CDR2 SVGIG (reference sequence). The CDR3 sequence is 14 residues long. The part of the CDR3 DNA that was read is TGTGCCTGGAGTGTGGGGGCGGGCACAGATACG. Protein product: CAWSVGAGTDT. The whole CDR3 reads CAWSVGAGTDTQYF. The variable domain in full, with the rest retrieved from reference TRBV30 and TRBJ2-3, is SQTIHQWPATLVQPVGSPLSLECTVEGTSNPNLYWYRQAAGRGLQLLFYSVGIGQISSEVPQNLSASRPQDRQFILSSKKLLLSDSGFYLCAWSVGAGTDTQYFGPGTRLTVL.

This clone was observed many times. An end of the junction does not agree with germline; a read error may underlie this. The DNA ends 3 residues before the CDR3 does, and the rest of the CDR3 is filled in from the germline J gene. The rearrangement uses TRBV4-2 and TRBJ2-5; 7 bases are a match to TRBD1. Germline V CDR1 and CDR2: LGHNA, YNFKEQ. This CDR3 contains 16 residues. CDR3 in amino acids: CASSHRIGTAQETQYF. CDR3 bases read: TGCGCCAGCAGCCATCGAATCGGGACAGCTCAAGAGACC.

At least ten counts were recorded for this clone. The CDR3 end falls 3 residues outside the read, so it is completed with the germline J gene. The chain couples TRBV18 to TRBJ2-4; D not resolved. V was clipped by 0 bases and J by 6 bases, with 15 bases between them. Germline loops: CDR1 KGHSH, CDR2 LQKENI. The CDR3 is 16 residues long. The chain's CDR3 is CASSPPSNGGLNIQYF. The part of the CDR3 DNA that was read is TGTGCCAGCTCACCACCTAGCAATGGCGGCTTAAACATT.

This clone was recorded many times. With the read ending 3 residues before the CDR3 end, the germline J gene is used to fill in that end. The chain carries TRBV11-3 and TRBJ2-2, with D possibly matching TRBD1 (6 bases). V was trimmed by 3 bases and J by 7 bases, leaving 15 bases between them. Germline V gives CDR1 SGHNT, CDR2 YENEEA. This CDR3 is 15 amino acids long. The sequenced part of the CDR3 DNA is TGTGCCAGCAGCTTTACAGGGTCGGTTGGCGGGGAG. This translates into CASSFTGSVGGE. The entire CDR3 protein is CASSFTGSVGGELFF.

This clone was picked up many times. The CDR3 extends 3 residues past the end of the read, so its final part is completed from the germline J gene. J is TRBJ1-2 and V is TRBV6-1; no clear D gene. CDR1 and CDR2 (germline): MNHNS, SASEGT. The V and J ends lost 2 bases and 4 bases respectively, with 23 bases between them. The CDR3 loop spans 18 amino acids. CDR3 DNA (partial): TGTGCCAGCAGTGAATCCTCCCTGGCAGGTGCAACCATCTATGGC. This encodes CASSESSLAGATIYG. The whole CDR3 protein is CASSESSLAGATIYGYTF.

Many counts were recorded for this clone. Read data end 3 residues before the CDR3 end; the end is taken from the germline J gene. The chain joins TRBV12-3 or TRBV12-4 to TRBJ2-1, with D possibly being TRBD2 (5 bases). The CDR3 extends over 15 amino acids. V gave up 6 bases and J gave up 0 bases, with 12 bases separating them. Incomplete CDR3 DNA: TGTGCCAGCAGCTCGAGCGGAAGCTCCTACAATGAG. This sequence encodes CASSSSGSSYNE. The whole CDR3 protein reads CASSSSGSSYNEQFF.

There are many counts of this clone. The CDR3 end is not reached by the read, which stops 3 residues before it; the germline J gene fills it in. The rearrangement joins TRBV5-1 to TRBJ1-6; D gene uncertain. V lost 4 bases and J lost 2, with 16 bases in between. The CDR3 contains 17 residues. Germline values: CDR1 SGHRS, CDR2 YFSETQ. The CDR3 reads CASSPQTTAAYNSPLHF. CDR3 DNA, as far as it was read: TGCGCCAGCAGCCCTCAAACCACAGCCGCCTATAATTCACCC.

This clone was detected many times. The CDR3 goes on 3 residues after the read ends, and that part is filled in from the germline J gene. J is TRBJ1-5 and V is TRBV18, with D perhaps matching TRBD1 (5 bases). This CDR3 comprises 14 residues. Germline values: CDR1 KGHSH, CDR2 LQKENI. V dropped 4 bases and J dropped 5 bases, with 12 bases sitting between them. CDR3 DNA, as far as it was read: TGTGCCAGCTCACGTGGGACTGTTGATCAGCCC. Its translation is CASSRGTVDQP. In full, the CDR3 is CASSRGTVDQPQHF.

On this clone: The read ends 3 residues early relative to the CDR3; the germline J gene fills the gap. The chain has TRBV11-2 and TRBJ1-6; D gene uncertain. Trimming removed 5 bases from V and 6 bases from J, with 5 bases in between. The length of the CDR3 is 12 residues. Germline CDR1 reads SGHAT; CDR2 reads FQNNGV. The CDR3 here is CASSAINSPLHF. The sequenced part of the CDR3 DNA is TGTGCCAGCAGCGCGATTAATTCACCC.

This clone was recorded at least ten times. Relative to the germline gene, one junction end is altered; a read error may explain this. The sequenced part of the CDR3 DNA is TGCAGTGCTAGAGATCCACTGAAGACTGAA. This translates into CSARDPLKTE. The entire CDR3 reads CSARDPLKTEAFF. The chain carries TRBV20-1 and TRBJ1-1, with D unresolved. The read falls 3 residues short of the CDR3 end, and the missing part is taken from the germline J gene. CDR3 length: 13 residues. Germline V CDR1 and CDR2: DFQATT, SNEGSKA (reference sequence).

At least ten counts were recorded for this clone. The DNA ends 3 residues before the CDR3 does, and the rest of the CDR3 is filled in from the germline J gene. V is TRBV7-2 and J is TRBJ1-1; 8 bases are a match to TRBD1. This CDR3 region has 15 residues. Trimming took 5 bases from V and 1 from J; bases not matched to a gene: 6. CDR1 and CDR2 from the germline V gene are SGHTA and FQGNSA. The sequenced part of the CDR3 DNA is TGTGCCAGCAGCCTTGGACAGGGATCGAACACTGAA. Translation: CASSLGQGSNTE. The CDR3 reads in full as CASSLGQGSNTEAFF.

This clone was observed at least ten times. The part of the CDR3 DNA that was read is TGCAGCGTCTTGACTAGCGGGAGTGGGTACGAG. Translation: CSVLTSGSGYE. The entire CDR3 protein reads CSVLTSGSGYEQYF. The rearrangement joins TRBV29-1 to TRBJ2-7; 12 bases are shared with TRBD2. The CDR3 end is not reached by the read, which stops 3 residues before it; the germline J gene fills it in. The CDR3 covers 14 residues. V was pared by 6 bases and J by 4 bases, with 7 bases of the junction left unmatched. Germline CDR1 is SQVTM and CDR2 is ANQGSEA.